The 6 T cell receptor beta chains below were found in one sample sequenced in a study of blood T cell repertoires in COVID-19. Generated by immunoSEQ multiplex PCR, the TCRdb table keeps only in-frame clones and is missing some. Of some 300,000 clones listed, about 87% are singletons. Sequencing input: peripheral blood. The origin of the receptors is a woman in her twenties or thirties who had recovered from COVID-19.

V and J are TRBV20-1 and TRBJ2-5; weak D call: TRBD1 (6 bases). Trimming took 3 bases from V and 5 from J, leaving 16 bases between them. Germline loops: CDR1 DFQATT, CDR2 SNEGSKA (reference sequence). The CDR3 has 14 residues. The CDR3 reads CSASGHRDGETQYF. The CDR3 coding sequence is TGCAGTGCTAGTGGTCACAGGGACGGCGAGACCCAGTACTTC.

CDR3 nucleotide sequence: TGTGCCAGCAGCCAAGATTTGGAGACAGGGGGCAACGAGCAGTACTTC. Translation: CASSQDLETGGNEQYF. The chain links TRBV3-1 (or the pseudogene TRBV3-2) to TRBJ2-7; the match to TRBD1 covers 10 bases. Looked up from germline, CDR1 is LGHDT and CDR2 is YNNKEL (reference sequence). J gave up 5 bases and V 0 bases, and 7 bases lay outside the gene matches. The CDR3 is 16 residues long.

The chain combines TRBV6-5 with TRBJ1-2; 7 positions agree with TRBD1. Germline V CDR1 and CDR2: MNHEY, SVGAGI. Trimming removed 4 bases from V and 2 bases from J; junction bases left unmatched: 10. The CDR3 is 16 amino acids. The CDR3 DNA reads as TGTGCCAGCAGTTTAATCCCGGGACAGCAGAACTATGGCTACACCTTC. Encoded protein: CASSLIPGQQNYGYTF.

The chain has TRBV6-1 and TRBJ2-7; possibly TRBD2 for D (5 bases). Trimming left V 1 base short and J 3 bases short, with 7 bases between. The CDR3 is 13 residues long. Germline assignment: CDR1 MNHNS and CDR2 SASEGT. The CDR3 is CASSEGGFYEQYF. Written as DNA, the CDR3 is TGTGCCAGCAGTGAAGGCGGGTTCTACGAGCAGTACTTC.

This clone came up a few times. The CDR3 reads CASSRDRVNQPQHF. The CDR3, as DNA: TGTGCCAGTAGTCGTGACAGGGTCAATCAGCCCCAGCATTTT. This sequence joins TRBV19 and TRBJ1-5; 7 bases agree with TRBD1. The CDR3 sequence is 14 residues long. The trim removed 5 bases at V and 3 bases at J, leaving 4 bases unmatched. Germline V CDR1 and CDR2: LNHDA, SQIVND (reference sequence). The complete variable domain, with remaining parts taken from reference TRBV19 and TRBJ1-5, reads DGGITQSPKYLFRKEGQNVTLSCEQNLNHDAMYWYRQDPGQGLRLIYYSQIVNDFQKGDIAEGYSVSREKKESFPLTVTSAQKNPTAFYLCASSRDRVNQPQHFGDGTRLSIL.

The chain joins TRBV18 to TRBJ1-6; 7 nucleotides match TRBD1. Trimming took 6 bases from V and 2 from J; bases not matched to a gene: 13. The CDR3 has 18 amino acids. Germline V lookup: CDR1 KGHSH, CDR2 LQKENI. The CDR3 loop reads CASSFGKTGKAYNSPLHF. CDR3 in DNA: TGTGCCAGCTCGTTTGGTAAGACAGGGAAGGCCTATAATTCACCCCTCCACTTT.